The T cell receptor beta chain described here comes from a study of cytomegalovirus exposure and HLA in healthy donors. Whole-study context: Falling in the Caucasian-associated ancestry cluster were about four fifths of 300 to 500 genotyped donors.

The PCR contained 60 Vbeta and 13 Jbeta primers. Produced via immunoSEQ multiplex PCR; TCRdb's table is partial and in-frame only. Found here are 80,000 or so clones, approximately 71% of them singletons; the top ten hold 7.2%. Turning to this clone: The antigen remains unidentified.

Whole-study findings and limits: According to an earlier analysis, most TCR beta V segments yielded productive rearrangements about 87% or about 30% of the time. Analyses of presence and absence presupposed an approximately uniform sequencing depth across donors.

The CDR3 is 14 amino acids. Germline CDR1 is MNHEY and CDR2 is SMNVEV (reference sequence). Germline trimming cut 5 bases from V and 2 bases from J; bases unmatched to any gene: 3. This receptor was obtained from a woman in her forties in good health and CMV-seronegative. The rearrangement joins TRBV27 to TRBJ2-7, with 10 bases fitting TRBD2. The material sequenced was PBMCs. CDR3: CASSGLADPYEQYF. The CDR3 DNA follows: TGTGCCAGCAGTGGACTAGCGGACCCCTACGAGCAGTACTTC.